This T cell receptor (beta chain) was recorded in a study of regulatory T cells in long-lasting Graves disease. Findings and limits, study-wide: TRBV28, TRBJ1-2 and TRBJ2-5 emerged as the favored segments in persistent disease.

With respect to this clonotype: Its antigen is currently unknown. The junction and the germline gene differ at one end; a read error may be behind it.

There are 16 residues in the CDR3. Per germline, CDR1 SGDLS and CDR2 YYNGEE. With iRepertoire HTBI primers and Arm-PCR of CDR3 regions, TCR beta libraries were built. TCRdb redid the calling of the multiplex PCR reads with MiXCR, one entry per CDR3 protein. Altogether more than 300,000 distinct CDR3 sequences are present, 12% being singletons, with the ten largest covering 15% to 20%. The time point was: newly diagnosed GD, antithyroid drugs for less than 3 months. RNA isolated from PBMCs was used to make the TCR library. Another study also made use of these data, one on T cells in Graves' hyperthyroidism and ophthalmopathy.

The TCR originated in a woman in her late teens or twenties with Graves disease. This material consisted of peripheral blood mononuclear cells (PBMCs), taken at new diagnosis, from a patient treated with antithyroid drugs. V gene TRBV9 combines with J gene TRBJ2-1; 11 bases are shared with TRBD2. In DNA, the CDR3 is TGTGCCAGCGGCGTAGGAGTAGCGGGGGGGTCTCATGAGCAGTTCTTC. Translation: CASGVGVAGGSHEQFF.